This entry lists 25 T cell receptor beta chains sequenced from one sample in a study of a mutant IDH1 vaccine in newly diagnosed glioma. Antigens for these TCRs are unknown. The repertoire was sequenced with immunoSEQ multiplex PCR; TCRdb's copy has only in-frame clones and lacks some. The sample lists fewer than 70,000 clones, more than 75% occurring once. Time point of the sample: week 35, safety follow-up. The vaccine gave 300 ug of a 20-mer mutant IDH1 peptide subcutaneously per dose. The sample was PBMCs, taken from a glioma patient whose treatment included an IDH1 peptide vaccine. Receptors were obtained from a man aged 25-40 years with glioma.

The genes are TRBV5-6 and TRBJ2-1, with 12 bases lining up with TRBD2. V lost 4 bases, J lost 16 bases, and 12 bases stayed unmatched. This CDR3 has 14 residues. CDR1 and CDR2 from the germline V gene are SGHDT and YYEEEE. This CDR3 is CASSPRPSGGARFF. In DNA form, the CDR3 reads TGTGCCAGCAGCCCTAGGCCTAGCGGGGGGGCTCGTTTCTTC.

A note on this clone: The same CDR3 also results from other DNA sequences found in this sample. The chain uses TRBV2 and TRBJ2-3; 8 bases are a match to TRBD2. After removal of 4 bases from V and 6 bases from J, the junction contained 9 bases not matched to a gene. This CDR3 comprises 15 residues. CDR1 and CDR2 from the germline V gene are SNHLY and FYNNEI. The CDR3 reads CASSGDERGSDTQYF. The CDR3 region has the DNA TGTGCCAGCAGTGGGGATGAGCGGGGGTCGGATACGCAGTATTTT.

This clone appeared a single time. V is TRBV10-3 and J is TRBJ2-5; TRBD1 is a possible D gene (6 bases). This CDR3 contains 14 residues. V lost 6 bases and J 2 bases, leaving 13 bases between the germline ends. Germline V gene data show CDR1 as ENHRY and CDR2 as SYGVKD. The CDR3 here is CAISPWDKQETQYF. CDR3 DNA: TGTGCCATCAGCCCCTGGGACAAGCAAGAGACCCAGTACTTC.

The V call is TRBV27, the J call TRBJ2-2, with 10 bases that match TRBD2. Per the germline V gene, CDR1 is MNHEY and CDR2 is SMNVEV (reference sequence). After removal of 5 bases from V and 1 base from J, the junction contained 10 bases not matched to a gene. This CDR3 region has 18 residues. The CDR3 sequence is CASSEGLARSLNTGELFF. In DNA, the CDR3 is TGTGCCAGCAGTGAGGGACTAGCGAGATCCTTGAACACCGGGGAGCTGTTTTTT.

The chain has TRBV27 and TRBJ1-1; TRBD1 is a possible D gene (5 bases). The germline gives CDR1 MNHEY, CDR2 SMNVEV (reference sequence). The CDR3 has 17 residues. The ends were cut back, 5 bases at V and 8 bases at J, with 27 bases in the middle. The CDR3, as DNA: TGTGCCAGCAGTCCCCGTTATGAGCCAGGGCGGTTTCAAGAAGCTTTCTTT. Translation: CASSPRYEPGRFQEAFF.

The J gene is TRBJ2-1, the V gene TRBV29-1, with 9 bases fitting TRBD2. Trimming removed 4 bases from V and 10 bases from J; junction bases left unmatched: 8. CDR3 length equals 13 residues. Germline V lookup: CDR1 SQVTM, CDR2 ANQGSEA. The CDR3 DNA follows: TGCAGCGTTGTATTAGCGGGAGTTAGGGAGCAGTTCTTC. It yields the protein CSVVLAGVREQFF.

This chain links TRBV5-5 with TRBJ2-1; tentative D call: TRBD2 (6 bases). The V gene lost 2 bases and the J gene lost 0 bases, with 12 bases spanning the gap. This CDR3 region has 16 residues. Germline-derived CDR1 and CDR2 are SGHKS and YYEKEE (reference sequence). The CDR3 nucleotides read TGTGCCAGCAGCTTCGAGGGACTGGACTCCTACAATGAGCAGTTCTTC. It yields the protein CASSFEGLDSYNEQFF. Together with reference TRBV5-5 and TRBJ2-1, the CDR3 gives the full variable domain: DAGVTQSPTHLIKTRGQQVTLRCSPISGHKSVSWYQQVLGQGPQFIFQYYEKEERGRGNFPDRFSARQFPNYSSELNVNALLLGDSALYLCASSFEGLDSYNEQFFGPGTRLTVL.

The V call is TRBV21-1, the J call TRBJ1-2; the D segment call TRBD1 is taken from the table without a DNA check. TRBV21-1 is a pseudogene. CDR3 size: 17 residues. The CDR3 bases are TGTGCCAGCAGCAAAGCCGGACAGAGCACTTTGAACTATGGCTACACCTTC. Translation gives CASSKAGQSTLNYGYTF.

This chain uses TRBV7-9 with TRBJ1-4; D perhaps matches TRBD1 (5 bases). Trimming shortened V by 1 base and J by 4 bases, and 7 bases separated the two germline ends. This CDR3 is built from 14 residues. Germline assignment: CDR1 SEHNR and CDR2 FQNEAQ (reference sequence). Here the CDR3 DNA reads TGTGCCAGCAGCTTAGGACAGAATAATGAAAAACTGTTTTTT. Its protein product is CASSLGQNNEKLFF.

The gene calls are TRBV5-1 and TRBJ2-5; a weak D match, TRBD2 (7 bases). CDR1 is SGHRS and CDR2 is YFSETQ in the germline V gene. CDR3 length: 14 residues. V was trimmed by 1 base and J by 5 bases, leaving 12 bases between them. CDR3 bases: TGCGCCAGCAGCTTGTCGGGGGGCAGGGAGACCCAGTACTTC. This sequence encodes CASSLSGGRETQYF.

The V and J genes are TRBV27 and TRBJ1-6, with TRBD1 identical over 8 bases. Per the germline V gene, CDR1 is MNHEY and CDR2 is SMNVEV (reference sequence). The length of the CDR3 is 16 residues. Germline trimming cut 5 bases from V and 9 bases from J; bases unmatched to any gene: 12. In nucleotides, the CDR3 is TGTGCCAGCAGTCCCCGGACAGGGTTGGGATTTTCACCCCTCCACTTT. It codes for CASSPRTGLGFSPLHF.

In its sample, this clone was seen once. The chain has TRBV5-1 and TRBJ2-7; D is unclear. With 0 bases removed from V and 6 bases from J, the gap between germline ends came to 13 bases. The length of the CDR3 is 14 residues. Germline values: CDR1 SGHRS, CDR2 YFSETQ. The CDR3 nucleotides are TGCGCCAGCAGCTTGGGCCTAGGGTCAGCCGAGCAGTACTTC. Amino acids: CASSLGLGSAEQYF. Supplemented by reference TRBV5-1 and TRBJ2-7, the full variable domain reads KAGVTQTPRYLIKTRGQQVTLSCSPISGHRSVSWYQQTPGQGLQFLFEYFSETQRNKGNFPGRFSGRQFSNSRSEMNVSTLELGDSALYLCASSLGLGSAEQYFGPGTRLTVT.

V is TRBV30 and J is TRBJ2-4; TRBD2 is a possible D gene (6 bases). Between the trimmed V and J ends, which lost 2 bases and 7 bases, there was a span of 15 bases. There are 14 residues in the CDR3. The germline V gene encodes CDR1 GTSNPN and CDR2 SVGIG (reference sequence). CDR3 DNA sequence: TGTGCCTGGAGTTTTTCGGGACTCCCGAACATTCAGTACTTC. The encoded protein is CAWSFSGLPNIQYF.

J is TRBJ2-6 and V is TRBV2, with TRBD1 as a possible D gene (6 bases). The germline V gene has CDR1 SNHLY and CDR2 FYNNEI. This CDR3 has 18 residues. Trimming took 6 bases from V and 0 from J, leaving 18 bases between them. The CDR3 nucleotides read TGTGCCAGCAGGCCGGGTCGAGGACAGTCCTCTGGGGCCAACGTCCTGACTTTC. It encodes CASRPGRGQSSGANVLTF.

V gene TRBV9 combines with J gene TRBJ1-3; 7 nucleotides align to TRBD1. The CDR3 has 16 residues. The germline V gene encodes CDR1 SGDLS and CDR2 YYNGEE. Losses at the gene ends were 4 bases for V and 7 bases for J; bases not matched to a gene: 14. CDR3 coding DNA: TGTGCCAGCAGCACCGAACGTATGGGACAGCTGAACACCATATATTTT. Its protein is CASSTERMGQLNTIYF.

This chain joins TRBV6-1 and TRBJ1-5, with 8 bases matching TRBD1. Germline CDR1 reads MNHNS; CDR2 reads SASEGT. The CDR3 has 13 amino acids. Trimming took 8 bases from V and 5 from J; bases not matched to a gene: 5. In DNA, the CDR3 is TGTGCCAGCTGGGACAGGAGAGATCAGCCCCAGCATTTT. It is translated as CASWDRRDQPQHF.

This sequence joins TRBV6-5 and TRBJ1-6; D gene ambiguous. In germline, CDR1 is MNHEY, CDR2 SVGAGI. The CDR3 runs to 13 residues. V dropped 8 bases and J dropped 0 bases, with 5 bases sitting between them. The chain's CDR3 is CASQSSYNSPLHF. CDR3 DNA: TGTGCCAGCCAGAGCTCCTATAATTCACCCCTCCACTTT.

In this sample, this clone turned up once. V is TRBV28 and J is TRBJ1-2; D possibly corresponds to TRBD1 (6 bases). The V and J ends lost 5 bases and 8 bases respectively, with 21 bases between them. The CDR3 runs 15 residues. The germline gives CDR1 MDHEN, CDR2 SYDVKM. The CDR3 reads CASSKRTAITGGYTF. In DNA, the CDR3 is TGTGCCAGCAGTAAGAGGACAGCGATTACGGGAGGCTACACCTTC.

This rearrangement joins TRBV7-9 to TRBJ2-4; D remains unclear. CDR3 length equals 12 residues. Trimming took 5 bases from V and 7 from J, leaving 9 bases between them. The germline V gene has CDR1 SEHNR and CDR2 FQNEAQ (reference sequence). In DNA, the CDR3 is TGTGCCAGCAGCATACCGGAGAACATTCAGTACTTC. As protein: CASSIPENIQYF.

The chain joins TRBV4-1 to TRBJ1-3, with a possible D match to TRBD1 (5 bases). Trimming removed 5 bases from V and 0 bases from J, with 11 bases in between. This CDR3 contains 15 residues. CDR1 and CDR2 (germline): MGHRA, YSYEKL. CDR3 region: CASSAGGGSGNTIYF. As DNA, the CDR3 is TGCGCCAGCAGCGCCGGGGGGGGCTCTGGAAACACCATATATTTT.

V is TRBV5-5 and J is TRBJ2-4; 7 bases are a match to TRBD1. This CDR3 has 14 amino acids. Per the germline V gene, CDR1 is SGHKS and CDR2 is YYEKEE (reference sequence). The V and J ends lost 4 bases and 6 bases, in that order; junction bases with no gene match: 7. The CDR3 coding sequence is TGTGCCAGCAGCGAGACAGGGTCGGGAAACATTCAGTACTTC. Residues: CASSETGSGNIQYF. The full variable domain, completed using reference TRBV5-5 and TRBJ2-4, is DAGVTQSPTHLIKTRGQQVTLRCSPISGHKSVSWYQQVLGQGPQFIFQYYEKEERGRGNFPDRFSARQFPNYSSELNVNALLLGDSALYLCASSETGSGNIQYFGAGTRLSVL.

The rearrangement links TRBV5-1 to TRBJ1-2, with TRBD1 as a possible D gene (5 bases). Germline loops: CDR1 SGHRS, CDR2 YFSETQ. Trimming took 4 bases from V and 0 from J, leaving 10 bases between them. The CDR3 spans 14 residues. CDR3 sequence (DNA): TGCGCCAGCAGCCCTGGGGCCTCTAACTATGGCTACACCTTC. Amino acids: CASSPGASNYGYTF.

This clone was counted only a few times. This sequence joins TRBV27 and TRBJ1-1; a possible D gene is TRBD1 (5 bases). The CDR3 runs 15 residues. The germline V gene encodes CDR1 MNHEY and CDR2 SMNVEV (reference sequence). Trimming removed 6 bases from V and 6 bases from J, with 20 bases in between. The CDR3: CASRRLWGRSPEAFF. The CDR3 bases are TGTGCCAGCAGAAGGCTCTGGGGACGAAGTCCTGAAGCTTTCTTT.

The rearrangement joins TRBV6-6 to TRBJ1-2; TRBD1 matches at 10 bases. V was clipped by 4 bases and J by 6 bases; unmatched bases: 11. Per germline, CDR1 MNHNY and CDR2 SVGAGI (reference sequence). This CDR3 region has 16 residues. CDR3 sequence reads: CASSSRQGAIADGYTF. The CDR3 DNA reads TGTGCCAGCAGTTCGCGACAGGGGGCGATAGCAGATGGCTACACCTTC.

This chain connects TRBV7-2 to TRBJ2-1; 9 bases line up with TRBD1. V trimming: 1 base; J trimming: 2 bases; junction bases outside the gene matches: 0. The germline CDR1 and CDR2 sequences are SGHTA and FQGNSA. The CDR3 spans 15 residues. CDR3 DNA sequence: TGTGCCAGCAGCTTAGACAGGGGGCCCTACAATGAGCAGTTCTTC. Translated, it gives CASSLDRGPYNEQFF.